These 22 T cell receptor beta chains share one sample of origin, sequenced in a study of T cell clonality in common variable immunodeficiency. Assay used: immunoSEQ multiplex PCR; TCRdb lists only in-frame clones, some missing. The repertoire has approximately 34,000 clones, none seen only once; the ten largest take around 3.1%. Sequenced material: peripheral blood mononuclear cells. The receptors were gathered from a person aged 18 to 75 in good health.

This clone was seen ten or more times. The read gets to within 3 residues of the CDR3 end, and the germline J gene fills in the rest. The rearrangement uses TRBV6-4 and TRBJ2-5; D gene ambiguous. The CDR3 runs 13 residues. Trimming shortened V by 6 bases and J by 5 bases, and 13 bases separated the two germline ends. CDR1 and CDR2 (germline): MRHNA, SNTAGT. CDR3 in amino acids: CASSPGFGETQYF. CDR3 DNA (partial): TGTGCCAGCAGCCCGGGTTTTGGGGAGACC.

This clone appeared many times. The read terminates 3 residues ahead of where the CDR3 ends, so the germline J gene completes it. This sequence joins TRBV30 and TRBJ2-7, with 12 bases that match TRBD1. Trimming removed 2 bases from V and 6 bases from J; junction bases left unmatched: 8. Germline loops: CDR1 GTSNPN, CDR2 SVGIG (reference sequence). This CDR3 region has 15 residues. This CDR3 reads CAWSMSGTGGSEQYF. Incomplete CDR3 DNA: TGTGCCTGGAGTATGTCCGGGACAGGGGGCTCCGAG.

This clone has a count of ten or more. The CDR3 is cut off 3 residues early in the read; its end comes from the germline J gene. The chain carries TRBV13 and TRBJ1-1; 12 nucleotides agree with TRBD1. CDR1 is PRHDT and CDR2 is FYEKMQ in the germline V gene (reference sequence). The CDR3 length is 16 residues. The J segment lost 4 bases and the V segment lost 5 bases, leaving 8 bases of the junction unmatched. CDR3 DNA (partial): TGTGCCAGCAGCCTGGAGGGACAGGGGGCAGGCACTGAA. Protein: CASSLEGQGAGTE. The entire CDR3 protein is CASSLEGQGAGTEAFF.

As regards this clone: The sequenced fragment ends 3 residues before the CDR3 boundary, so the rest is inferred from the germline J gene. The V gene is TRBV7-4, the J gene TRBJ1-2, with a weak D call TRBD1 (6 bases). CDR1 and CDR2 from the germline V gene are SGHVT and SQSDAQ. The CDR3 contains 14 residues. The CDR3 is CASRLARGGQGYTF. The sequenced CDR3 bases are TGTGCCAGCAGACTCGCGCGGGGGGGGCAAGGC.

This clone was seen ten or more times. The CDR3 end lies 3 residues beyond the end of the read and is filled in from the germline J gene. The chain employs TRBV28 and TRBJ2-7; 10 nucleotides align to TRBD1. V trimming: 3 bases; J trimming: 2 bases; junction bases outside the gene matches: 4. The CDR3 is 15 amino acids. CDR1 is MDHEN and CDR2 is SYDVKM in the germline V gene. Incomplete CDR3 DNA: TGTGCCAGCAGTTTGACAGGGGGCAGTACCTACGAG. Its translation: CASSLTGGSTYE. In full, the CDR3 reads CASSLTGGSTYEQYF.

This clone was detected many times. The read ends 3 residues shy of where the CDR3 ends; the end is completed using the germline J gene. The gene calls are TRBV7-9 and TRBJ2-7; D gene ambiguous. V was shortened by 5 bases and J by 0 bases, with 14 bases between the two germline ends. The germline CDR1 and CDR2 sequences are SEHNR and FQNEAQ (reference sequence). The CDR3 length is 15 residues. The CDR3 sequence: CASSPWAIDSYEQYF. Partial CDR3 DNA: TGTGCCAGCAGCCCCTGGGCAATTGACTCCTACGAG.

This clone has a count of ten or more. The DNA read from the CDR3 is TGCAGTGCTATGCGGCTCACAGATACG. Encoded protein: CSAMRLTDT. The full CDR3 protein reads CSAMRLTDTQYF. V usage is TRBV20-1 and J usage is TRBJ2-3; no reliable D call. Coverage ceases 3 residues before the CDR3 finishes, and the germline J gene fills in the end. The V gene's germline CDR1 is DFQATT and CDR2 SNEGSKA (reference sequence). This CDR3 is 12 amino acids long. V dropped 4 bases and J dropped 2 bases, with 7 bases sitting between them.

This clone has at least ten counts. The read falls 3 residues short of the CDR3 end, and the missing part is taken from the germline J gene. This sample also contains other DNA sequences that code for the same CDR3. The J gene is TRBJ1-1, the V gene TRBV19, with D maybe TRBD1 (6 bases). This CDR3 region has 14 residues. Trimming cost V 4 bases and J 5 bases, with 14 bases left between them. Germline CDR1 and CDR2: LNHDA and SQIVND (reference sequence). The chain's CDR3 is CASSTGLRGTEAFF. CDR3 DNA (partial): TGTGCCAGTAGTACAGGGCTCAGGGGTACTGAA.

This clone has at least ten counts. The CDR3 is cut off 3 residues early in the read; its end comes from the germline J gene. V and J are TRBV30 and TRBJ1-2; unclear D gene. V gave up 4 bases and J gave up 4 bases, with 13 bases separating them. CDR3 length equals 13 residues. From germline, CDR1 is GTSNPN and CDR2 SVGIG (reference sequence). The DNA read from the CDR3 is TGTGCCTGGACCATAGCCCCATTCTATGGC. Translation: CAWTIAPFYG. The entire CDR3 protein is CAWTIAPFYGYTF.

This clone was counted at least ten times. The read ends 3 residues early relative to the CDR3; the germline J gene fills the gap. This chain connects TRBV5-1 to TRBJ2-1; weak D call: TRBD2 (5 bases). Germline V CDR1 and CDR2: SGHRS, YFSETQ. The CDR3 loop spans 13 amino acids. Trimming took 2 bases from V and 6 from J, leaving 9 bases between them. This chain's CDR3 is CASSFTRGNEQFF. Partial CDR3 DNA: TGCGCCAGCAGCTTTACCCGGGGCAATGAG.

In its sample, this clone was seen a few times. Since a much larger clone is just one base distant, this may be a read error. Read sequence stops 3 residues before the CDR3 end, and the germline J gene provides the missing end. The chain couples TRBV7-6 to TRBJ2-3; D call uncertain. Germline assignment: CDR1 SGHVS and CDR2 FNYEAQ. The length of the CDR3 is 12 residues. This CDR3 reads CAGSSLTDTQYF. The covered CDR3 bases are TGTGCCGGCAGCTCCCTCACAGATACG.

In its sample, this clone was seen many times. Read coverage stops 3 residues before the CDR3 terminus; the germline J gene supplies the remainder. V is TRBV19 and J is TRBJ1-5; 7 bases map to TRBD1. CDR1 is LNHDA and CDR2 is SQIVND in the germline V gene (reference sequence). The CDR3 has 14 residues. V dropped 8 bases and J dropped 3; count of bases not matched to a gene: 7. CDR3 DNA, as far as it was read: TGTGCCAGTTGGGACAGAGAGGTCAATCAGCCC. Translation gives CASWDREVNQP. In full, the CDR3 is CASWDREVNQPQHF.

The sample holds many counts of this clone. The read terminates 3 residues before the CDR3 end, so the remaining end is supplied by the germline J gene. The chain has TRBV18 and TRBJ1-1; 9 nucleotides line up with TRBD1. Germline values: CDR1 KGHSH, CDR2 LQKENI. This CDR3 spans 13 amino acids. Here the CDR3 reads CASSPGQGLEAFF. Incomplete CDR3 DNA: TGTGCCAGCTCACCTGGACAGGGGTTGGAA. Together with reference TRBV18 and TRBJ1-1, the CDR3 gives the full variable domain: NAGVMQNPRHLVRRRGQEARLRCSPMKGHSHVYWYRQLPEEGLKFMVYLQKENIIDESGMPKERFSAEFPKEGPSILRIQQVVRGDSAAYFCASSPGQGLEAFFGQGTRLTVV.

This clone occurred many times. The CDR3 extends 3 residues past the end of the read, so its final part is completed from the germline J gene. This chain uses TRBV6-1 with TRBJ1-1, with 7 bases fitting TRBD1. The germline CDR1 and CDR2 sequences are MNHNS and SASEGT. The V and J ends lost 3 bases and 1 base, in that order; junction bases with no gene match: 2. The CDR3 extends over 14 amino acids. CDR3 region: CASSEGQRNTEAFF. The DNA read from the CDR3 is TGTGCCAGCAGTGAGGGACAGCGGAACACTGAA.

The table lists this clone with many counts. The sequence runs out 3 residues before the end of the CDR3; the remainder is reconstructed from the germline J gene. The chain has TRBV20-1 and TRBJ1-2; possible D gene TRBD1, 6 bases. Deletions cut 6 bases from V and 2 bases from J, with 19 bases between. The CDR3 consists of 15 residues. CDR1 is DFQATT and CDR2 is SNEGSKA in the germline V gene (reference sequence). Here the CDR3 reads CSARRTSGTNYGYTF. Partial CDR3 DNA: TGCAGTGCCCGACGAACTTCCGGGACAAACTATGGC.

This clone was counted many times. Coverage ceases 3 residues before the CDR3 finishes, and the germline J gene fills in the end. The genes are TRBV18 and TRBJ2-1; perhaps TRBD1 as D (6 bases). Germline lookup yields CDR1 KGHSH and CDR2 LQKENI. V dropped 6 bases and J dropped 5 bases, with 14 bases sitting between them. The CDR3 runs to 14 residues. The CDR3 DNA, read in part, is TGTGCCAGCTCCCCGAACGGACAGAACAATGAG. Translating it yields CASSPNGQNNE. The entire CDR3 protein is CASSPNGQNNEQFF.

This clone has a count of ten or more. The observed sequence ends 3 residues before the CDR3 terminus, with the missing tail filled in from the germline J gene. V and J are TRBV7-9 and TRBJ2-1; D is possibly TRBD1 (6 bases). The CDR3 is 15 amino acids. The germline V gene has CDR1 SEHNR and CDR2 FQNEAQ (reference sequence). Trimming removed 2 bases from V and 0 bases from J, with 8 bases in between. CDR3: CASSLTDSSYNEQFF. The part of the CDR3 DNA that was read is TGTGCCAGCAGCTTAACGGACAGCTCCTACAATGAG.

This clone was seen many times. The read comes to an end 3 residues before the CDR3 does, leaving the germline J gene to fill in the end. This chain joins TRBV7-9 and TRBJ2-7; TRBD1 agrees at 10 bases. Germline-derived CDR1 and CDR2 are SEHNR and FQNEAQ (reference sequence). J lost 5 bases, V lost 5 bases, and 3 bases had no gene match. CDR3 length equals 13 residues. CDR3 amino acids: CASSRGTGDEQYF. CDR3 DNA, as far as it was read: TGTGCCAGCAGCAGGGGGACAGGGGACGAG.

At least ten counts were recorded for this clone. Coverage ceases 3 residues before the CDR3 finishes, and the germline J gene fills in the end. The genes are TRBV11-2 and TRBJ2-1; TRBD1 is a possible D gene (5 bases). CDR1 and CDR2 from the germline V gene are SGHAT and FQNNGV. CDR3 length: 14 residues. Trimming removed 4 bases at V and 3 bases at J, with 10 bases between. CDR3 amino acids: CASSSQDSYNEQFF. CDR3 bases read: TGTGCCAGCAGCTCCCAAGACAGCTACAATGAG.

This clone was seen many times. The sequence runs out 3 residues before the end of the CDR3; the remainder is reconstructed from the germline J gene. The J gene is TRBJ2-1, the V gene TRBV5-1; TRBD1 might be the D (6 bases). The CDR3 covers 12 residues. V lost 3 bases and J 7 bases, leaving 8 bases between the germline ends. CDR1 and CDR2 from the germline V gene are SGHRS and YFSETQ. The CDR3 protein is CASSYRVNEQFF. CDR3 DNA (partial): TGCGCCAGCAGCTACAGGGTTAATGAG.

This clone was found many times. This CDR3 is CASSSGTSTDTQYF. The CDR3 DNA, read in part, is TGCGCCAGCAGCTCCGGGACAAGCACAGATACG. The genes are TRBV5-1 and TRBJ2-3, with a possible D match to TRBD1 (6 bases). The read gets to within 3 residues of the CDR3 end, and the germline J gene fills in the rest. V lost 3 bases and J 0 bases, leaving 8 bases between the germline ends. The CDR3 runs 14 residues. Germline CDR1 is SGHRS and CDR2 is YFSETQ.

This clone was observed at least ten times. The CDR3 region is CASSLVSGSGNEKLFF. The sequenced CDR3 bases are TGTGCCAGCAGCTTAGTTAGCGGGTCGGGGAATGAAAAA. The chain carries TRBV7-6 and TRBJ1-4; no clear D gene. The read ends 3 residues before the CDR3 terminus; that terminus is restored from the germline J gene. V lost 1 base, J lost 5 bases, and 14 bases lay in between. CDR1 is SGHVS and CDR2 is FNYEAQ in the germline V gene. This CDR3 has 16 residues. Combining the CDR3 with reference TRBV7-6 and TRBJ1-4 gives the whole variable domain GAGVSQSPRYKVTKRGQDVALRCDPISGHVSLYWYRQALGQGPEFLTYFNYEAQQDKSGLPNDRFSAERPEGSISTLTIQRTEQRDSAMYRCASSLVSGSGNEKLFFGSGTQLSVL.